This record looks at one T cell receptor (beta chain) sequence and its context. Its antigen is not known. This specimen comes from a study of response to subunit inactivated influenza vaccine. Study results and limitations: Authors suggested seasonal influenza vaccinations each recruit few new T cells.

TCRdb re-called the RT-PCR reads through MiXCR, storing one row per CDR3 protein. Altogether about 500,000 distinct CDR3 sequences are present, approximately 16% being singletons, with the ten largest covering less than 4%. Sequencing used CD4+ T cells sorted from PBMCs, obtained approximately 25 months after vaccination. The sequence was obtained from a man aged 50-75 years who received an inactivated influenza vaccine.

As DNA, the CDR3 is TGTGCCAGCTCACCGTGGGACAGGGAAGGCCAGCCCCAGCATTTT. Its translation: CASSPWDREGQPQHF. The chain is built from TRBV18 and TRBJ1-5, with 9 bases fitting TRBD1. The CDR3 has 15 amino acids. CDR1 KGHSH and CDR2 LQKENI come from the germline V gene. Unmatched junction bases numbered 7, after V lost 3 bases and J lost 7 bases.